The 21 T cell receptor beta chains in this list originate from one sample, sequenced in a study of graft-versus-host responses after intestinal transplantation. The antigens of these receptors remain unknown. Repertoires were generated with immunoSEQ multiplex PCR, while TCRdb's copy carries only in-frame clones and drops some. The table shows 150,000 or so clones, with around nine tenths occurring only once. This specimen was unstimulated CD4+ T cells sorted from spleen or lymph node cells, taken before intestinal transplant. All receptors derive from a human donor who received an intestinal transplant.

This chain uses TRBV4-3 with TRBJ2-3, with TRBD1 as a possible D gene (5 bases). CDR1 is LGHNA, CDR2 YSLEER, per germline. V lost 8 bases and J 6 bases, leaving 9 bases between the germline ends. There are 11 residues in the CDR3. For the CDR3, the DNA is TGCGCCAGCCGGAAGGGGGATACGCAGTATTTT. Translated, it gives CASRKGDTQYF.

This clone was observed once. The rearrangement uses TRBV19 and TRBJ2-3; TRBD2 aligns across 8 bases. After removal of 6 bases from V and 2 bases from J, the junction contained 10 bases not matched to a gene. CDR1 and CDR2 from the germline V gene are LNHDA and SQIVND (reference sequence). The CDR3 sequence is 16 residues long. CDR3 amino acids: CASSRGLAIYTDTQYF. CDR3 in DNA: TGTGCCAGTAGCCGTGGACTAGCCATTTACACAGATACGCAGTATTTT.

The chain couples TRBV25-1 to TRBJ2-1; the match to TRBD2 covers 13 bases. The CDR3 length is 14 residues. CDR1 MGHDK and CDR2 SYGVNS come from the germline V gene. V lost 10 bases and J lost 7; bases outside the gene matches: 7. The CDR3 sequence: CATTSGRALNEQFF. As DNA, the CDR3 is TGTGCCACCACTAGCGGGAGGGCCTTGAATGAGCAGTTCTTC.

This chain connects TRBV6-8 to TRBJ2-7; 10 bases are a match to TRBD1. Per the germline V gene, CDR1 is MNHGY and CDR2 is SAAAGT. The CDR3 has 15 residues. V was pared by 5 bases and J by 5 bases, with 9 bases of the junction left unmatched. The CDR3 loop reads CASSDLGQGFHEQYF. The CDR3 DNA reads TGTGCCAGCAGTGATTTGGGACAGGGGTTCCACGAGCAGTACTTC.

The chain has TRBV5-1 and TRBJ2-5; a weak D match, TRBD1 (6 bases). The V gene lost 3 bases and the J gene lost 5 bases, with 14 bases spanning the gap. CDR1 SGHRS and CDR2 YFSETQ come from the germline V gene. The CDR3 has 14 amino acids. The chain's CDR3 is CASSSLVGGETQYF. The DNA of the CDR3 is TGCGCCAGCAGCTCACTTGTAGGGGGTGAGACCCAGTACTTC. Full variable domain (missing parts from reference TRBV5-1 and TRBJ2-5): KAGVTQTPRYLIKTRGQQVTLSCSPISGHRSVSWYQQTPGQGLQFLFEYFSETQRNKGNFPGRFSGRQFSNSRSEMNVSTLELGDSALYLCASSSLVGGETQYFGPGTRLLVL.

This sequence joins TRBV10-1 and TRBJ2-1; TRBD2 agrees at 10 bases. The V gene end was trimmed by 5 bases and the J gene end by 0 bases; junction bases not matched to a gene: 4. CDR3 length: 16 amino acids. Germline CDR1 and CDR2: WNHNN and SYGVQD (reference sequence). The CDR3 nucleotides are TGCGCCAGCAGTCGGACTAGCGGAAACTCCTACAATGAGCAGTTCTTC. Translation gives CASSRTSGNSYNEQFF.

The sample holds one count of this clone. The chain carries TRBV19 and TRBJ1-5, with a weak D call TRBD1 (6 bases). In germline, CDR1 is LNHDA, CDR2 SQIVND (reference sequence). The CDR3 consists of 18 residues. The germline V and J ends were trimmed by 5 bases and 0 bases, with 20 bases remaining between them. Here the CDR3 reads CASSFTDRDTYSNQPQHF. CDR3 sequence (DNA): TGTGCCAGTAGTTTCACGGACCGGGACACCTATAGCAATCAGCCCCAGCATTTT.

The chain joins TRBV27 to TRBJ2-1; no firm D call. The CDR3 spans 10 residues. Trimming pared 8 bases from V and 12 bases from J, leaving 11 bases between. Germline loops: CDR1 MNHEY, CDR2 SMNVEV (reference sequence). CDR3 loop: CASGNMVQFF. The CDR3 DNA sequence: TGTGCCAGCGGTAATATGGTGCAGTTCTTC.

The chain links TRBV15 to TRBJ1-1, with a tentative D call TRBD1 (5 bases). Germline-derived CDR1 and CDR2 are LNHNV and YYDKDF (reference sequence). The CDR3 is made up of 15 amino acids. V was pared by 0 bases and J by 4 bases, with 12 bases between. CDR3 loop: CATSREQWGGTEAFF. CDR3 DNA sequence: TGTGCCACCAGCAGAGAGCAATGGGGCGGCACTGAAGCTTTCTTT.

As DNA, the CDR3 is TGTGCCAGCAGTACAGGGGTCCCAGAGACCCAGTACTTC. Protein: CASSTGVPETQYF. J is TRBJ2-5 and V is TRBV6-5; 7 positions match TRBD1. In germline, CDR1 is MNHEY, CDR2 SVGAGI. This CDR3 has 13 residues. The V gene end was trimmed by 5 bases and the J gene end by 4 bases; junction bases not matched to a gene: 4.

This chain joins TRBV2 and TRBJ1-4; D is unclear. The ends were cut back, 6 bases at V and 1 base at J, with 9 bases in the middle. Germline V gene data show CDR1 as SNHLY and CDR2 as FYNNEI. This CDR3 contains 14 residues. Here the CDR3 DNA reads TGTGCCAGCAGAGTGAGGAGAACTAATGAAAAACTGTTTTTT. Encoded protein: CASRVRRTNEKLFF.

The chain couples TRBV19 to TRBJ1-1, with TRBD1 identical over 8 bases. Germline CDR1 is LNHDA and CDR2 is SQIVND (reference sequence). The CDR3 runs 14 residues. V was clipped by 4 bases and J by 1 base; unmatched bases: 2. CDR3 residues: CASSTGQGNTEAFF. Written as DNA, the CDR3 is TGTGCCAGTAGTACCGGACAGGGGAACACTGAAGCTTTCTTT.

The rearrangement links TRBV4-2 to TRBJ1-1; D is perhaps TRBD1 (5 bases). The length of the CDR3 is 15 residues. Trimming stripped 1 base from V and 8 bases from J, with 17 bases between. Germline V CDR1 and CDR2: LGHNA, YNFKEQ. In nucleotides, the CDR3 is TGTGCCAGCAGCCAAGGGCGACAGTTGGGATTGGAAGCTTTCTTT. It yields the protein CASSQGRQLGLEAFF.

The gene calls are TRBV30 and TRBJ1-3, with D unresolved. V lost 0 bases and J lost 2, with 11 bases in between. This CDR3 has 15 amino acids. Germline CDR1 reads GTSNPN; CDR2 reads SVGIG (reference sequence). CDR3 DNA: TGTGCCTGGAGTGTACCGCCTACAACTGGAAACACCATATATTTT. Its protein product is CAWSVPPTTGNTIYF.

The chain employs TRBV9 and TRBJ2-5; D remains ambiguous. The CDR3 has 15 amino acids. V was clipped by 2 bases and J by 5 bases, with 16 bases between them. Per the germline V gene, CDR1 is SGDLS and CDR2 is YYNGEE. CDR3 loop: CASSVNLGLRETQYF. As DNA, the CDR3 is TGTGCCAGCAGCGTTAACCTTGGGCTAAGGGAGACCCAGTACTTC.

The chain carries TRBV7-8 and TRBJ2-7; 8 positions match TRBD2. Germline values: CDR1 SGHVS, CDR2 FQNEAQ. CDR3 size: 16 residues. V trimming: 4 bases; J trimming: 0 bases; junction bases outside the gene matches: 8. CDR3 DNA: TGTGCCAGCAGCTCCCTTAGCGGGGAGAGCTCCTACGAGCAGTACTTC. It encodes CASSSLSGESSYEQYF.

The rearrangement uses TRBV23-1 and TRBJ1-5; D unresolved. TRBV23-1 is identified as an open reading frame with a role that is uncertain. There are 13 residues in the CDR3. Trimming left V 0 bases short and J 7 bases short, with 7 bases between. The CDR3 reads CASSQSPGQPQHF. The CDR3 DNA reads TGCGCCAGCAGTCAATCACCGGGACAGCCCCAGCATTTT.

This clone was seen just once. The J gene is TRBJ2-4, the V gene TRBV6-5, with D perhaps TRBD2 (6 bases). Trimming cost V 6 bases and J 1 base, with 10 bases left between them. Germline CDR1 reads MNHEY; CDR2 reads SVGAGI. CDR3 length: 14 amino acids. The CDR3 coding sequence is TGTGCCAGCAGACAAAGCGGGGCCAAAAACATTCAGTACTTC. This encodes CASRQSGAKNIQYF.

This chain joins TRBV11-2 and TRBJ2-4, with TRBD1 as a possible D gene (5 bases). Looked up from germline, CDR1 is SGHAT and CDR2 is FQNNGV. V was cut by 4 bases and J by 9 bases, with 10 bases left in between. This CDR3 has 12 residues. The CDR3 region is CASSWIGAIQYF. The CDR3, as DNA: TGTGCCAGCAGCTGGATAGGGGCCATTCAGTACTTC.

The chain joins TRBV30 to TRBJ2-5; D is perhaps TRBD2 (7 bases). Germline V gene data show CDR1 as GTSNPN and CDR2 as SVGIG (reference sequence). The CDR3 runs 15 residues. The V gene lost 0 bases and the J gene lost 4 bases, with 15 bases spanning the gap. This CDR3 reads CAWSVGGGVRETQYF. Written as DNA, the CDR3 is TGTGCCTGGAGTGTAGGCGGGGGCGTGAGAGAGACCCAGTACTTC.

The rearrangement joins TRBV6-6 to TRBJ2-1; unclear D gene. CDR1 MNHNY and CDR2 SVGAGI come from the germline V gene (reference sequence). V was clipped by 6 bases and J by 3 bases, with 9 bases between them. CDR3 length: 13 amino acids. The CDR3 DNA follows: TGTGCCAGCAGCGAAGGCTTCTACAATGAGCAGTTCTTC. Its translation is CASSEGFYNEQFF.